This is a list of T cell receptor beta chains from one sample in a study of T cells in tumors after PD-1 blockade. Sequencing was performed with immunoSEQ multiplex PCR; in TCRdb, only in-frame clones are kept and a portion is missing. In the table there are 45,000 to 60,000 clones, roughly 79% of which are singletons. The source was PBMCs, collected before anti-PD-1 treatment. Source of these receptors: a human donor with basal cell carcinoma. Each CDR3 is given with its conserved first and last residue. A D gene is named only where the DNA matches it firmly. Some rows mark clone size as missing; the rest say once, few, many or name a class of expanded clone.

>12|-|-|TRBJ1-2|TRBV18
TGTGCCAGCTCCGTCAACAGGGAAGGCTACACCTTC
CASSVNREGYTF
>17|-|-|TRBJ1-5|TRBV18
TGTGCCAGCTCACCCCAACAGGCGACTTCTAGCAATCAGCCCCAGCATTTT
CASSPQQATSSNQPQHF
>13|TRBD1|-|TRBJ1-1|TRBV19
TGTGCCAGTAGTCCGAACAGGGGGACTGAAGCTTTCTTT
CASSPNRGTEAFF
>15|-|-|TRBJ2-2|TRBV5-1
TGCGCCAGCAGCTTGTGGGATAGCTCCACCGGGGAGCTGTTTTTT
CASSLWDSSTGELFF
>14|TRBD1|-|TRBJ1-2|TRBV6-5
TGTGCCAGCAGATTGACAGGGTCTAACTATGGCTACACCTTC
CASRLTGSNYGYTF
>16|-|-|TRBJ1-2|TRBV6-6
TGTGCCAGCACCTCCTTCAGAGGGGAAGCTAACTATGGCTACACCTTC
CASTSFRGEANYGYTF
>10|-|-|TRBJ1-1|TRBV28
TGTGCCAGCAGTTTGTCTGAAGCTTTCTTT
CASSLSEAFF
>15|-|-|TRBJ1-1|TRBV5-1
TGCGCCAGCAGCTTGATTGGACACACGAACACTGAAGCTTTCTTT
CASSLIGHTNTEAFF
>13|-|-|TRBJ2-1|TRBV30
TGTGCCTGGAGTGTACCCAAGACGGGTGAGCAGTTCTTC
CAWSVPKTGEQFF
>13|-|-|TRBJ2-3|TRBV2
TGTGCCAGCTCGGGACTCCGCACAGATACGCAGTATTTT
CASSGLRTDTQYF
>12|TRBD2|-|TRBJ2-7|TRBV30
TGTGCCTGGAACCTAGCGGGAGACGAGCAGTACTTC
CAWNLAGDEQYF
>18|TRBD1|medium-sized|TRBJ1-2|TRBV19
TGTGCCAGTAGTATCCTTCGCGGTGGTGTGGGACAGGGCAATGGCTACACCTTC
CASSILRGGVGQGNGYTF
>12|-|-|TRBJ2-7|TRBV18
TGTGCCAGCTCACCACCGACGAGAGTGCAGTACTTC
CASSPPTRVQYF
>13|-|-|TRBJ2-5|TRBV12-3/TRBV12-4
TGTGCCAGCAGTTTAGGGATTGGGGAGACCCAGTACTTC
CASSLGIGETQYF
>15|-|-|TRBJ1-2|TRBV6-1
TGTGCCAGCAGTGATCTCCGACCGAGAGTCTATGGCTACACCTTC
CASSDLRPRVYGYTF
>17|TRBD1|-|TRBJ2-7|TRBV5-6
TGTGCCAGCAGCTTGGCCCTCCCGGGACAGAGCTCCTACGAGCAGTACTTC
CASSLALPGQSSYEQYF
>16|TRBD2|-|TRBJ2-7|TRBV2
TGTGCCAGCAGTGTCTATAGCGGGGCACTCTCCTACGAGCAGTACTTC
CASSVYSGALSYEQYF
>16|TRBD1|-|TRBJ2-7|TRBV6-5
TGTGCCAGCAGTTATCACCCGGGACAGGGTGCCTCGGTGGCGTACTTC
CASSYHPGQGASVAYF
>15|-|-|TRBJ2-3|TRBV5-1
TGCGCCAGCAGCTTGAGTCCGGGGACCACAGATACGCAGTATTTT
CASSLSPGTTDTQYF
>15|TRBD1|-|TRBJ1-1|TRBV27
TGTGCCAGCAGTAGACAGGGGACCTTGAACACTGAAGCTTTCTTT
CASSRQGTLNTEAFF
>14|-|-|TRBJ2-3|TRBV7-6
TGTGCCACCGCCCGAGGTTTAGGAGGAGATACGCAGTATTTT
CATARGLGGDTQYF
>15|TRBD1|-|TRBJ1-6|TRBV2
TGTGCCAGCAGATGGGCGGGACAGGCTGACTCACCCCTCCACTTT
CASRWAGQADSPLHF
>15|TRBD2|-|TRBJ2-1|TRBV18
TGTGCCAGCTCCAAGACACGGGGGGGGAACAATGAGCAGTTCTTC
CASSKTRGGNNEQFF
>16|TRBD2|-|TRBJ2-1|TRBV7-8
TGTGCCAGCAGCCGAGCTCTAGCGGCAGGATACAATGAGCAGTTCTTC
CASSRALAAGYNEQFF
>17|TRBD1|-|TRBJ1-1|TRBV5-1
TGCGCCCGCAGCTTGGGCGGGGGGCAGGGGGCAAGGACTGAAGCTTTCTTT
CARSLGGGQGARTEAFF
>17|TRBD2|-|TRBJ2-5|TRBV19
TGTGCCAGTAGTGCACCGGGACTAGCGGGAGTAGGGGAGACCCAGTACTTC
CASSAPGLAGVGETQYF
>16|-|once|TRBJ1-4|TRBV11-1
TGTGCCAGCAGCTTAGACAGACCCGACGGTCGTGAAAAACTGTTTTTT
CASSLDRPDGREKLFF
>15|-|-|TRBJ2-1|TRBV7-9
TGTGCCAGCAGCTTCCAAATGGGGTACTACAATGAGCAGTTCTTC
CASSFQMGYYNEQFF
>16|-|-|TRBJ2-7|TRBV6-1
TGTGCCAGCAGTGAAGCGGACGGCACCCTATCCTACGAGCAGTACTTC
CASSEADGTLSYEQYF
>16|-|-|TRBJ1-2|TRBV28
TGTGCCAGCAGTCCACCTCCGGGAAGGGCTAACTATGGCTACACCTTC
CASSPPPGRANYGYTF
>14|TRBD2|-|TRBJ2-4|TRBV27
TGTGCCAGCCAAAAACAGCCGGGGGGAAACATTCAGTACTTC
CASQKQPGGNIQYF
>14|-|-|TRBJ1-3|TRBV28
TGTGCCAGCAGACGACAGCCCTCTGGAAACACCATATATTTT
CASRRQPSGNTIYF
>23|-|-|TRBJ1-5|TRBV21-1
TGTGCCAGCCCCCATGACGACAGGGGGGCGCAATCGGCCGGGGGGGGCGGCAATCAGCCCCAGCATTTT
CASPHDDRGAQSAGGGGNQPQHF
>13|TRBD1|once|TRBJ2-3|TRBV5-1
TGCGCCAGCAGTCTACAGGGGGGAGATACGCAGTATTTT
CASSLQGGDTQYF
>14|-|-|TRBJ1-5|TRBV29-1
TGCAGCGTTGAAACCGGACAGAGCAATCAGCCCCAGCATTTT
CSVETGQSNQPQHF
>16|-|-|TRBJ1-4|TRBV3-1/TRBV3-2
TGTGCCAGCAGCCTACGAAAGGGGACCCCTAATGAAAAACTGTTTTTT
CASSLRKGTPNEKLFF
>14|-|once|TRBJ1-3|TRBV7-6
TGTGCCAGCAGCCCGGGAAGCTCTGGAAACACCATATATTTT
CASSPGSSGNTIYF
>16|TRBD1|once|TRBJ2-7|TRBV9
TGTGCCAGCAGCGCACCCCCCGGACAGGGGGACTACGAGCAGTACTTC
CASSAPPGQGDYEQYF
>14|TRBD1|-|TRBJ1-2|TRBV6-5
TGTGCCAGCAGTAACAGGGGATCTAACTATGGCTACACCTTC
CASSNRGSNYGYTF
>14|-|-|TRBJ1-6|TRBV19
TGTGCCAGTAGTATGATGGTAGATAATTCACCCCTCCACTTT
CASSMMVDNSPLHF
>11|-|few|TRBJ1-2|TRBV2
TGTGCCAGCAGTGAGTGGGAGGGCTACACCTTC
CASSEWEGYTF
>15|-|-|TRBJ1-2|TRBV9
TGTGCCAGCAGCGTCTCCGGGACGGTGAACTATGGCTACACCTTC
CASSVSGTVNYGYTF
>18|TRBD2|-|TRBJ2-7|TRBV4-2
TGTGCCAGCAGCCAACGGCTATTCGCGGGGGGTGCCTCGGACGAGCAGTACTTC
CASSQRLFAGGASDEQYF
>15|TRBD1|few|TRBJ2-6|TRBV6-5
TGTGCCAGTTCGGGACAGGGGTTGGGGGCCAACGTCCTGACTTTC
CASSGQGLGANVLTF
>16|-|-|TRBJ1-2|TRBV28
TGTGCCAGCAGTCGCAAACCCCTAGGGCCGGCCGGTGGCTACACCTTC
CASSRKPLGPAGGYTF
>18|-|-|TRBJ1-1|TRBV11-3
TGTGCCAGCAGCTTTGCACAGCGCCATCTAATCATGAACACTGAAGCTTTCTTT
CASSFAQRHLIMNTEAFF
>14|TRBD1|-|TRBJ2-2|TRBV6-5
TGTGCCGCGGGACAGGGGGGCAACACCGGGGAGCTGTTTTTT
CAAGQGGNTGELFF
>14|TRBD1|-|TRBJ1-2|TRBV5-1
TGCGCCAGCAGCGAGGGACAGCCTGGTGGAGGCTACACCTTC
CASSEGQPGGGYTF
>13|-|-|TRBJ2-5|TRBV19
TGTGCCAGTAGTATAGATGGAAGGGGGACCCAGTACTTC
CASSIDGRGTQYF
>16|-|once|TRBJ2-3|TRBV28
TGTGCCAGCACCACAGCCGGGACTCGAGGTCAGGATACGCAGTATTTT
CASTTAGTRGQDTQYF
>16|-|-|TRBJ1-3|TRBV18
TGTGCCAGCTCACTAGAAAAGGGGCGATTGCCAAACACCATATATTTT
CASSLEKGRLPNTIYF
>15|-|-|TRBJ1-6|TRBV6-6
TGTGCCAGCAGGGACAACAGGCTGGGCGATTCACCCCTCCACTTT
CASRDNRLGDSPLHF
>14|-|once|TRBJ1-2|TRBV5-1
TGCGCCAGCAGTGGGGGATCTACTAACTATGGCTACACCTTC
CASSGGSTNYGYTF
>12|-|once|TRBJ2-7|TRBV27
TGTGCCAGCAGTTTAATAGGGTCCGAGCAGTACTTC
CASSLIGSEQYF
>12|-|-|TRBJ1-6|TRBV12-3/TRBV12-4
TGTGCCAGCAGTTGGCCTAATTCACCCCTCCACTTT
CASSWPNSPLHF